Each of the 15 T cell receptor beta chains below was sequenced from the same sample in a study of T cell repertoires in cytomegalovirus infection. These TCRs' antigens remain unknown. Each CDR3 protein is one row after TCRdb ran MiXCR on the reads. This sample has approximately 100,000 distinct CDR3 sequences, with around 28% found just once. The specimen comprised CD8+ T cells from cultured PBMCs, sampled from culture after CMV antigen stimulation. The receptors originated from a human donor in good health (CMV status not recorded). Some clones in this sample may be carry-over from other donors' samples.

The chain is built from TRBV6-1 and TRBJ1-2; no reliable D call. The germline CDR1 and CDR2 sequences are MNHNS and SASEGT. The V gene lost 1 base and the J gene lost 3 bases, with 12 bases spanning the gap. This CDR3 is 15 amino acids long. The CDR3 reads CASSEDIAPHYGYTF. The CDR3 coding sequence is TGTGCCAGCAGTGAAGATATCGCACCCCACTATGGCTACACCTTC.

The table lists this clonotype with a few counts. This sequence joins TRBV7-6 and TRBJ2-3; 14 bases match TRBD2. CDR3 size: 16 residues. The ends lost 1 base at V and 4 bases at J; junction bases unmatched: 1. Looked up from germline, CDR1 is SGHVS and CDR2 is FNYEAQ. The CDR3 sequence: CASSLETSGGADTQYF. CDR3 sequence (DNA): TGTGCCAGCAGCTTAGAGACTAGCGGGGGGGCAGATACGCAGTATTTT.

V usage is TRBV27 and J usage is TRBJ1-2; 8 bases match TRBD1. This CDR3 comprises 16 residues. Germline V gene lookup returns CDR1 MNHEY and CDR2 SMNVEV (reference sequence). V shed 6 bases and J 2 bases; nucleotides not matched to a gene: 11. The CDR3 coding sequence is TGTGCCAGCAGCCAATCTTACAGGGGGAAGAACTATGGCTACACCTTC. Translated: CASSQSYRGKNYGYTF.

Notes on this clonotype: A junction boundary mismatches the germline segment, possibly from a read error. The V gene is TRBV6-2 or TRBV6-3, the J gene TRBJ2-2; no reliable D call. The CDR3 sequence is 14 residues long. Germline CDR1 and CDR2: MNHEY and SVGEGT. DNA for the CDR3: TGTGTCAGCAGTTACTTGTGGGTCACCGGGGAGCTGTTTTTT. This translates into CVSSYLWVTGELFF.

There are many counts of this clonotype. The J gene is TRBJ1-2, the V gene TRBV4-1; no clear D. The CDR3 runs 15 residues. The germline CDR1 and CDR2 sequences are MGHRA and YSYEKL. Trimming pared 0 bases from V and 4 bases from J, leaving 12 bases between. Written as DNA, the CDR3 is TGCGCCAGCAGCCAAGATCCGGTGAACCCCTATGGCTACACCTTC. This codes for CASSQDPVNPYGYTF.

This clonotype has just a few counts. This rearrangement joins TRBV6-5 to TRBJ2-7; D gene ambiguous. Germline CDR1 and CDR2: MNHEY and SVGAGI. The V end was cut by 0 bases, the J end by 2 bases, with 17 bases between. The CDR3 extends over 17 amino acids. The CDR3 is CASSYSKRTADPYEQYF. The CDR3 DNA sequence: TGTGCCAGCAGTTACTCGAAGAGGACGGCGGATCCCTACGAGCAGTACTTC.

V usage is TRBV28 and J usage is TRBJ1-5; D is unclear. V was pared by 7 bases and J by 0 bases, with 16 bases between. CDR3 length: 16 residues. From germline, CDR1 is MDHEN and CDR2 SYDVKM. CDR3 nucleotide sequence: TGTGCCAGCACCAGTTTAGGCACAAATAGCAATCAGCCCCAGCATTTT. Its protein product is CASTSLGTNSNQPQHF.

The chain employs TRBV19 and TRBJ2-1; TRBD2 matches 7 bases. Looked up from germline, CDR1 is LNHDA and CDR2 is SQIVND (reference sequence). The V and J ends lost 5 bases and 8 bases, in that order; junction bases with no gene match: 12. The CDR3 sequence is 15 residues long. For the CDR3, the DNA is TGTGCCAGTAGTGTAGTAGGGACTACCGGCCATGAGCAGTTCTTC. This sequence encodes CASSVVGTTGHEQFF. Using reference TRBV19 and TRBJ2-1 for the parts outside the CDR3, the full variable domain is DGGITQSPKYLFRKEGQNVTLSCEQNLNHDAMYWYRQDPGQGLRLIYYSQIVNDFQKGDIAEGYSVSREKKESFPLTVTSAQKNPTAFYLCASSVVGTTGHEQFFGPGTRLTVL.

The sample holds a few counts of this clonotype. The chain has TRBV19 and TRBJ2-1, with 13 bases matching TRBD2. V shed 5 bases, J shed 4 bases, and the junction held 8 bases outside the gene matches. The CDR3 spans 17 residues. Germline assignment: CDR1 LNHDA and CDR2 SQIVND (reference sequence). CDR3 amino acids: CASSPSTSGGTYNEQFF. The CDR3 region has the DNA TGTGCCAGTAGTCCATCGACTAGCGGGGGGACATACAATGAGCAGTTCTTC.

The chain recombines TRBV5-6 with TRBJ2-3, with D tentatively TRBD1 or TRBD2 (6 bases each). The CDR3 runs to 20 residues. Germline CDR1 is SGHDT and CDR2 is YYEEEE. With 4 bases removed from V and 0 bases from J, the gap between germline ends came to 27 bases. CDR3 region: CASSKGRKRQETSSTDTQYF. Here the CDR3 DNA reads TGTGCCAGCAGCAAGGGGAGGAAGAGACAGGAGACTTCTAGCACAGATACGCAGTATTTT. Based on the CDR3 plus reference TRBV5-6 and TRBJ2-3, the full variable domain is DAGVTQSPTHLIKTRGQQVTLRCSPKSGHDTVSWYQQALGQGPQFIFQYYEEEERQRGNFPDRFSGHQFPNYSSELNVNALLLGDSALYLCASSKGRKRQETSSTDTQYFGPGTRLTVL.

A word on this clonotype: A read error may account for a junction end that differs from germline. The chain joins TRBV7-6 to TRBJ2-1, with 16 nucleotides matching TRBD2. The CDR3 sequence is 17 residues long. Per the germline V gene, CDR1 is SGHVS and CDR2 is FNYEAQ. CDR3 DNA sequence: TGTACCAGCAGCCCCGGGACTAGCGGGGGGGCCTACAATGAGCAGTTCTTC. Amino acids: CTSSPGTSGGAYNEQFF.

This chain uses TRBV29-1 with TRBJ2-7; possible D gene TRBD1, 5 bases. V lost 2 bases and J 4 bases, leaving 18 bases between the germline ends. The CDR3 is 15 residues long. Per the germline V gene, CDR1 is SQVTM and CDR2 is ANQGSEA. CDR3 residues: CSVEISGDRYYEQYF. The CDR3 DNA reads TGCAGCGTTGAAATATCAGGAGACAGATATTACGAGCAGTACTTC.

This clonotype was detected many times. The chain links TRBV28 to TRBJ2-1; 9 bases map to TRBD1. V shed 7 bases and J 0 bases; nucleotides not matched to a gene: 7. The CDR3 runs to 16 residues. CDR1 and CDR2 (germline): MDHEN, SYDVKM. CDR3 amino acids: CASTGTGLSSYNEQFF. The CDR3 DNA is TGTGCCAGCACAGGGACAGGGTTGAGCTCCTACAATGAGCAGTTCTTC. The full variable domain, in which reference TRBV28 and TRBJ2-1 provide the parts outside the CDR3, is DVKVTQSSRYLVKRTGEKVFLECVQDMDHENMFWYRQDPGLGLRLIYFSYDVKMKEKGDIPEGYSVSREKKERFSLILESASTNQTSMYLCASTGTGLSSYNEQFFGPGTRLTVL.

The chain employs TRBV5-5 and TRBJ2-7; D uncertain. The CDR3 extends over 15 amino acids. Trimming stripped 0 bases from V and 6 bases from J, with 16 bases between. Germline V gene sequence: CDR1 SGHKS, CDR2 YYEKEE (reference sequence). The DNA of the CDR3 is TGTGCCAGCAGCTTGGGTGGGGTTTTAATCTCCGAGCAGTACTTC. It specifies CASSLGGVLISEQYF.

This clonotype was detected a few times. The chain uses TRBV12-3 or TRBV12-4 and TRBJ2-5, with no clear D. V shed 7 bases and J shed 1 base, with 16 bases lying between them. The CDR3 spans 15 residues. The CDR3 is CASTVSKWAQETQYF. The DNA of the CDR3 is TGTGCCAGCACAGTCTCGAAATGGGCCCAAGAGACCCAGTACTTC.